Listed here are 7 T cell receptor beta chains from one sample, sequenced in a study of blood T cell repertoires in COVID-19. Assay used: immunoSEQ multiplex PCR; TCRdb lists only in-frame clones, some missing. The profile shows about 51,000 clones, approximately 90% of them singletons. Sequencing input: peripheral blood. The origin of the receptors is a man over 45 with acute or convalescent COVID-19.

V usage is TRBV7-6 and J usage is TRBJ2-1; 8 bases fit TRBD1. V lost 5 bases to trimming and J lost 0 bases; unmatched junction nucleotides: 6. Germline CDR1 reads SGHVS; CDR2 reads FNYEAQ. The CDR3 has 16 residues. The CDR3 sequence is CASSLGQGSSYNEQFF. The CDR3 DNA sequence: TGTGCCAGCAGCCTAGGACAGGGCAGCTCCTACAATGAGCAGTTCTTC. Full variable domain (outside the CDR3, taken from reference TRBV7-6 and TRBJ2-1): GAGVSQSPRYKVTKRGQDVALRCDPISGHVSLYWYRQALGQGPEFLTYFNYEAQQDKSGLPNDRFSAERPEGSISTLTIQRTEQRDSAMYRCASSLGQGSSYNEQFFGPGTRLTVL.

The chain links TRBV14 to TRBJ2-7, with TRBD2 matching over 9 bases. There are 17 residues in the CDR3. The V segment lost 0 bases and the J segment 0 bases; nucleotides outside the gene matches: 6. Germline CDR1 reads SGHDN; CDR2 reads FVKESK. The DNA for the CDR3 is TGTGCCAGCAGCCAAGACTCGACTAGCGGAGGCTCCTACGAGCAGTACTTC. Protein product: CASSQDSTSGGSYEQYF. Based on the CDR3 plus reference TRBV14 and TRBJ2-7, the full variable domain is EAGVTQFPSHSVIEKGQTVTLRCDPISGHDNLYWYRRVMGKEIKFLLHFVKESKQDESGMPNNRFLAERTGGTYSTLKVQPAELEDSGVYFCASSQDSTSGGSYEQYFGPGTRLTVT.

The CDR3 DNA reads as TGCGCCAGCAGCTGGAGGACAGGGTCAGGCAATGAGCAGTTCTTC. Translated: CASSWRTGSGNEQFF. The gene calls are TRBV5-1 and TRBJ2-1; 8 bases map to TRBD1. V lost 3 bases and J lost 6; bases outside the gene matches: 8. CDR1 and CDR2 (germline): SGHRS, YFSETQ. This CDR3 is built from 15 residues.

The chain couples TRBV30 to TRBJ1-6, with D tentatively TRBD1 (5 bases). The V and J ends lost 2 bases and 0 bases respectively, with 11 bases between them. The CDR3 extends over 16 amino acids. Germline V CDR1 and CDR2: GTSNPN, SVGIG (reference sequence). CDR3 coding DNA: TGTGCCTGGAGTCTTGACAGACCCTCCTATAATTCACCCCTCCACTTT. It codes for CAWSLDRPSYNSPLHF.

This sequence joins TRBV18 and TRBJ2-5; TRBD1 might be the D (5 bases). Trimming removed 5 bases at V and 1 base at J, with 8 bases between. The CDR3 has 13 residues. Germline V lookup: CDR1 KGHSH, CDR2 LQKENI. CDR3 bases: TGTGCCAGCTCAGTTGACAGCCAAGAGACCCAGTACTTC. It encodes CASSVDSQETQYF.

V is TRBV4-1 and J is TRBJ2-7; unclear D gene. CDR3 length: 14 residues. Germline values: CDR1 MGHRA, CDR2 YSYEKL. With 3 bases removed from V and 0 bases from J, the gap between germline ends came to 9 bases. CDR3 bases: TGCGCCAGCAGCCAGGCAGATTCCTCCTACGAGCAGTACTTC. Translation: CASSQADSSYEQYF.

In its sample, this clone was seen once. The chain carries TRBV5-6 and TRBJ2-7; no definite D call. Trimming shortened V by 1 base and J by 3 bases, and 5 bases separated the two germline ends. Germline CDR1 is SGHDT and CDR2 is YYEEEE. The CDR3 has 12 amino acids. CDR3 loop: CASSLSSYEQYF. The CDR3 coding sequence is TGTGCCAGCAGCTTGAGTAGCTACGAGCAGTACTTC.